The entry that follows covers one TCR beta chain sequence. Trimming removed 1 base at V and 6 bases at J, with 3 bases between. The CDR3 totals 10 residues. From germline, CDR1 is GTSNPN and CDR2 SVGIG (reference sequence). This entry is derived from a study of T cells after somatic rescue of genetic block. Measured with immunoSEQ multiplex PCR; TCRdb has only the in-frame clones, and not every one. The table records tens of thousands of clones, around 89% of them present only once. The receptor was isolated from a woman under 30. Sequenced sample: peripheral blood mononuclear cells (PBMCs). The chain is built from TRBV30 and TRBJ1-2; D unclear. The CDR3 here is CAWSGDGYTF. The CDR3 nucleotides read TGTGCCTGGAGTGGGGATGGCTACACCTTC.